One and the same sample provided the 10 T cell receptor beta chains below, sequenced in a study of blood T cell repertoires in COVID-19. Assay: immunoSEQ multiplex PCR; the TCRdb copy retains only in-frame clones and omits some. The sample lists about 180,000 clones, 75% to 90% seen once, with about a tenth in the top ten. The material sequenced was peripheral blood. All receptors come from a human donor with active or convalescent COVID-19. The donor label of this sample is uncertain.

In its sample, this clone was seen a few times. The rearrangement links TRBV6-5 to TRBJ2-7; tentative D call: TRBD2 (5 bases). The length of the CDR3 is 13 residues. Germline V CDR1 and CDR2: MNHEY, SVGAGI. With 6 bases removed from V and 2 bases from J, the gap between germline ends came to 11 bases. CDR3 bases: TGTGCCAGCAGACGGACTGATGCCTACGAGCAGTACTTC. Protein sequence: CASRRTDAYEQYF.

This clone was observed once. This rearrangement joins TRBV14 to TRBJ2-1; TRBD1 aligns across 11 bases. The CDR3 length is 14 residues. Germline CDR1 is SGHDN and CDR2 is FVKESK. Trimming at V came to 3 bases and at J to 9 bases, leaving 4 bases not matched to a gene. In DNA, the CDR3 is TGTGCCAGCAGCCAGGGGACAGGGGGGGGTGAGCAGTTCTTC. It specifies CASSQGTGGGEQFF.

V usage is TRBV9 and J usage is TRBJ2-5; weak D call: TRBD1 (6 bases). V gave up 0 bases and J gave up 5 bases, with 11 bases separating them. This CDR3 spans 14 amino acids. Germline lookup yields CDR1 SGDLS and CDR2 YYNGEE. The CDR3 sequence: CASSVGTARETQYF. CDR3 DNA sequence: TGTGCCAGCAGCGTAGGGACAGCACGGGAGACCCAGTACTTC.

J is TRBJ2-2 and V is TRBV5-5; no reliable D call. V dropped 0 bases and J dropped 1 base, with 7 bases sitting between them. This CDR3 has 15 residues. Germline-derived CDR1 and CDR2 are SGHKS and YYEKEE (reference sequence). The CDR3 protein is CASSLATRNTGELFF. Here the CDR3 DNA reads TGTGCCAGCAGCTTGGCCACGAGGAACACCGGGGAGCTGTTTTTT.

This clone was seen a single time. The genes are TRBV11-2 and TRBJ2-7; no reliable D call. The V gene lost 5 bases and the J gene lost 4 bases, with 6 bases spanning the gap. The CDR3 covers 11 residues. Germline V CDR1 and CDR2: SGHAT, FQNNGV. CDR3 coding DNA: TGTGCCAGCAGCAGCATTTACGAGCAGTACTTC. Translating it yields CASSSIYEQYF.

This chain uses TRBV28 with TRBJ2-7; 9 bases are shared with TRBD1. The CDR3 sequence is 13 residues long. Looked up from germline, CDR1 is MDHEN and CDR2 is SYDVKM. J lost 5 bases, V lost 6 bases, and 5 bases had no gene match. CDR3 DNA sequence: TGTGCCAGCAGGGGACAGGGAATTGACGAGCAGTACTTC. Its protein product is CASRGQGIDEQYF.

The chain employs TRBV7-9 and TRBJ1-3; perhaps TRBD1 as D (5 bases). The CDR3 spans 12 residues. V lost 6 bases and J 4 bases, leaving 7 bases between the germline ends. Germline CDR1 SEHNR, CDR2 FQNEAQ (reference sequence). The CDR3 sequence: CASRGLGNTIYF. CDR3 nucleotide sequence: TGTGCCAGCAGGGGGCTGGGAAACACCATATATTTT.

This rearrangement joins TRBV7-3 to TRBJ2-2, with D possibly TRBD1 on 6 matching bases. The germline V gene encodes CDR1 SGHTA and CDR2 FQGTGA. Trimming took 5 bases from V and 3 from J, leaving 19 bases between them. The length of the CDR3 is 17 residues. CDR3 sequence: CASSADPGATDTGELFF. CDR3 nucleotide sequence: TGTGCCAGCAGCGCCGACCCAGGGGCCACGGACACCGGGGAGCTGTTTTTT.

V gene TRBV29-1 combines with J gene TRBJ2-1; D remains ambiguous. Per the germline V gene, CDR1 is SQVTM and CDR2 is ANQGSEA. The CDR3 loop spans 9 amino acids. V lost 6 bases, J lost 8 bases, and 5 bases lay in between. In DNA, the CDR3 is TGCAGCGTCTCCGATGAGCAGTTCTTC. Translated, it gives CSVSDEQFF.

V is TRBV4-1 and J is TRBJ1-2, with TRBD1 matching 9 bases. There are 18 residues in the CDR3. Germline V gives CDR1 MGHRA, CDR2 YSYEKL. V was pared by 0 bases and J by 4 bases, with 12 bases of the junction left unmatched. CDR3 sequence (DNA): TGCGCCAGCAGCCAAGATGGGCGACAGGGGGTGGTTGGCTATGGCTACACCTTC. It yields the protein CASSQDGRQGVVGYGYTF.